The 28 T cell receptor beta chains below all came from one sample that was sequenced in a study of blood T cell repertoires in COVID-19. The table came from immunoSEQ multiplex PCR; TCRdb's copy has only in-frame clones and leaves some out. The sample yields about 82,000 clones, under 80% seen once. Sequencing was performed on peripheral blood. The receptors derive from a man aged 55 to 70 with COVID-19, enrolled during active disease.

V and J are TRBV2 and TRBJ2-5, with D perhaps TRBD2 (6 bases). The CDR3 totals 12 residues. V was trimmed by 6 bases and J by 5 bases, leaving 10 bases between them. Per germline, CDR1 SNHLY and CDR2 FYNNEI. The CDR3 loop is CASRPRGETQYF. The DNA of the CDR3 is TGTGCCAGCAGGCCCCGGGGGGAGACCCAGTACTTC.

The V and J genes are TRBV6-6 and TRBJ2-1; TRBD2 is a possible D gene (6 bases). The CDR3 covers 15 residues. V lost 7 bases, J lost 0 bases, and 13 bases lay in between. The germline V gene has CDR1 MNHNY and CDR2 SVGAGI (reference sequence). DNA for the CDR3: TGTGCCAGCATCCTGGACTATAGCTCCTACAATGAGCAGTTCTTC. Protein product: CASILDYSSYNEQFF.

The chain employs TRBV27 and TRBJ2-1, with 13 bases aligning to TRBD2. Germline loops: CDR1 MNHEY, CDR2 SMNVEV (reference sequence). CDR3 length equals 15 residues. Germline trimming cut 4 bases from V and 9 bases from J; bases unmatched to any gene: 6. CDR3 loop: CASSSGLAGLVEQFF. In DNA form, the CDR3 reads TGTGCCAGCAGTTCGGGACTAGCGGGATTAGTTGAGCAGTTCTTC.

The gene calls are TRBV5-4 and TRBJ1-1, with unresolved D. The V end lost 2 bases, the J end lost 7 bases, and 18 bases lay between the germline ends. The length of the CDR3 is 15 residues. The V gene's germline CDR1 is SGHNT and CDR2 YYREEE (reference sequence). CDR3 DNA: TGTGCCAGCAGCTTTTACGGTCGGGCCGCGGGTGAAGCTTTCTTT. This codes for CASSFYGRAAGEAFF.

The rearrangement links TRBV5-1 to TRBJ2-3; D perhaps matches TRBD2 (6 bases). Germline values: CDR1 SGHRS, CDR2 YFSETQ. This CDR3 has 15 residues. V was shortened by 3 bases and J by 2 bases, with 13 bases between the two germline ends. CDR3 amino acids: CASSSSGETTDTQYF. The CDR3 DNA follows: TGCGCCAGCAGCTCCTCGGGGGAGACCACAGATACGCAGTATTTT. Combining the CDR3 with reference TRBV5-1 and TRBJ2-3 gives the whole variable domain KAGVTQTPRYLIKTRGQQVTLSCSPISGHRSVSWYQQTPGQGLQFLFEYFSETQRNKGNFPGRFSGRQFSNSRSEMNVSTLELGDSALYLCASSSSGETTDTQYFGPGTRLTVL.

The CDR3 loop reads CATSGTGGNTIYF. CDR3 nucleotide sequence: TGTGCCACCTCCGGGACAGGGGGAAACACCATATATTTT. V gene TRBV10-3 combines with J gene TRBJ1-3, with 9 bases that match TRBD1. Germline CDR1 ENHRY, CDR2 SYGVKD. V dropped 10 bases and J dropped 4; count of bases not matched to a gene: 5. CDR3 size: 13 residues.

This clone was recorded a few times. Other DNA sequences in the sample encode the same CDR3. V gene TRBV7-2 combines with J gene TRBJ2-3; tentatively, D is TRBD2 (5 bases). The CDR3 has 14 amino acids. Germline CDR1 SGHTA, CDR2 FQGNSA. V gave up 3 bases and J gave up 6 bases, with 13 bases separating them. The CDR3: CASSFSGRGDTQYF. Here the CDR3 DNA reads TGTGCCAGCAGCTTTTCGGGTCGAGGGGATACGCAGTATTTT.

The J gene is TRBJ1-4, the V gene TRBV19; D remains ambiguous. Germline V gene data show CDR1 as LNHDA and CDR2 as SQIVND (reference sequence). This CDR3 is built from 13 residues. Trimming took 11 bases from V and 1 from J, leaving 11 bases between them. CDR3 DNA: TGTGCCGAAATCGGGGTAACTAATGAAAAACTGTTTTTT. Residues: CAEIGVTNEKLFF.

A single count supports this clone. The chain is built from TRBV25-1 and TRBJ2-5; the match to TRBD1 covers 7 bases. J was trimmed by 5 bases and V by 2 bases; bases with no gene match: 5. The CDR3 has 14 residues. CDR1 MGHDK and CDR2 SYGVNS come from the germline V gene. This CDR3 reads CASSEEGARETQYF. The CDR3 DNA follows: TGTGCCAGCAGTGAAGAGGGGGCGCGGGAGACCCAGTACTTC.

In DNA, the CDR3 is TGTGCCAGCAGATCCGGGACAGGGGGCAATGAGCAGTTCTTC. It is translated as CASRSGTGGNEQFF. The chain links TRBV2 to TRBJ2-1; TRBD1 aligns across 11 bases. Germline trimming cut 6 bases from V and 6 bases from J; bases unmatched to any gene: 4. Germline V gene data show CDR1 as SNHLY and CDR2 as FYNNEI. This CDR3 has 14 residues.

This clone is a singleton in its sample. The chain recombines TRBV12-3 or TRBV12-4 with TRBJ2-7, with D possibly being TRBD1 (6 bases). This CDR3 has 13 residues. V dropped 3 bases and J dropped 2 bases, with 8 bases sitting between them. For the CDR3, the DNA is TGTGCCAGCAGTTTGCAGGGGCCCTACGAGCAGTACTTC. Translated, it gives CASSLQGPYEQYF.

The V and J genes are TRBV2 and TRBJ2-2; 7 nucleotides agree with TRBD1. Germline V CDR1 and CDR2: SNHLY, FYNNEI. The J segment lost 5 bases and the V segment lost 5 bases, leaving 5 bases of the junction unmatched. This CDR3 has 14 amino acids. For the CDR3, the DNA is TGTGCCAGCAGTCGACAGGGTGGAACCGGGGAGCTGTTTTTT. Protein product: CASSRQGGTGELFF.

This sequence joins TRBV7-3 and TRBJ2-2; a possible D gene is TRBD1 (6 bases). The CDR3 covers 16 residues. The germline gives CDR1 SGHTA, CDR2 FQGTGA. The V end lost 1 base, the J end lost 6 bases, and 15 bases lay between the germline ends. This CDR3 reads CASSLMIGGKAGELFF. The CDR3 DNA is TGTGCCAGCAGCTTAATGATAGGGGGAAAGGCCGGGGAGCTGTTTTTT.

This sequence joins TRBV4-1 and TRBJ1-2; D ambiguous. CDR3 length equals 16 residues. Looked up from germline, CDR1 is MGHRA and CDR2 is YSYEKL. The V end lost 4 bases, the J end lost 3 bases, and 18 bases lay between the germline ends. The CDR3 reads CASSLNPAFLDYGYTF. The DNA of the CDR3 is TGCGCCAGCAGCCTTAACCCGGCCTTTCTAGACTATGGCTACACCTTC.

The genes are TRBV4-3 and TRBJ2-7; TRBD1 agrees at 7 bases. The germline CDR1 and CDR2 sequences are LGHNA and YSLEER. V dropped 0 bases and J dropped 3; count of bases not matched to a gene: 8. This CDR3 is 16 amino acids long. Here the CDR3 DNA reads TGCGCCAGCAGCCAAGAATTTGCAGGGGGTGACTACGAGCAGTACTTC. Translated, it gives CASSQEFAGGDYEQYF.

V gene TRBV30 combines with J gene TRBJ2-1, with D possibly being TRBD1 (6 bases). Trimming left V 4 bases short and J 0 bases short, with 13 bases between. The CDR3 is 15 residues long. From germline, CDR1 is GTSNPN and CDR2 SVGIG (reference sequence). The CDR3 is CAWTAGTSSYNEQFF. The CDR3 DNA reads as TGTGCCTGGACCGCCGGGACAAGCTCCTACAATGAGCAGTTCTTC.

The chain uses TRBV2 and TRBJ2-1; 11 positions agree with TRBD2. The germline V gene encodes CDR1 SNHLY and CDR2 FYNNEI. The ends lost 6 bases at V and 4 bases at J; junction bases unmatched: 5. This CDR3 is built from 15 residues. The CDR3 is CASRGTSGPYNEQFF. The DNA for the CDR3 is TGTGCCAGCAGAGGGACTAGCGGCCCATACAATGAGCAGTTCTTC.

This clone was seen only a few times. The chain combines TRBV11-1 with TRBJ2-1; D gene uncertain. In germline, CDR1 is SGHAT, CDR2 FQDESV (reference sequence). This CDR3 has 13 residues. Trimming cost V 1 base and J 5 bases, with 6 bases left between them. This CDR3 reads CASSLVADNEQFF. The CDR3 coding sequence is TGTGCCAGCAGCTTAGTGGCAGACAATGAGCAGTTCTTC. Based on the CDR3 plus reference TRBV11-1 and TRBJ2-1, the full variable domain is EAEVAQSPRYKITEKSQAVAFWCDPISGHATLYWYRQILGQGPELLVQFQDESVVDDSQLPKDRFSAERLKGVDSTLKIQPAELGDSAMYLCASSLVADNEQFFGPGTRLTVL.

V and J are TRBV6-5 and TRBJ1-2; 7 bases line up with TRBD1. Germline V gives CDR1 MNHEY, CDR2 SVGAGI. There are 14 residues in the CDR3. The J segment lost 0 bases and the V segment lost 6 bases, leaving 4 bases of the junction unmatched. Here the CDR3 DNA reads TGTGCCAGCAGAGGGGACAGTTCTAACTATGGCTACACCTTC. It encodes CASRGDSSNYGYTF.

In this sample, this clone turned up once. This chain uses TRBV7-3 with TRBJ1-1; no reliable D call. From germline, CDR1 is SGHTA and CDR2 FQGTGA. There are 13 residues in the CDR3. The germline V and J ends were trimmed by 6 bases and 8 bases, with 16 bases remaining between them. The CDR3 DNA reads as TGTGCCAGCAGTCAGAGCCCGGAGTCCGAAGCTTTCTTT. Protein product: CASSQSPESEAFF.

With regard to this clone: The sample holds other DNA sequences that translate to the same CDR3. This sequence joins TRBV12-3 or TRBV12-4 and TRBJ2-7; no clear D gene. Trimming left V 3 bases short and J 0 bases short, with 6 bases between. CDR3 size: 13 residues. CDR3 nucleotide sequence: TGTGCCAGCAGTTTTGGGCCCTCCTACGAGCAGTACTTC. Its translation is CASSFGPSYEQYF.

The rearrangement links TRBV3-1 (or the pseudogene TRBV3-2) to TRBJ2-7, with D possibly matching TRBD1 (6 bases). CDR3 length: 14 amino acids. Germline V gene data show CDR1 as LGHDT and CDR2 as YNNKEL (reference sequence). Trimming removed 1 base from V and 5 bases from J, with 12 bases in between. This chain's CDR3 is CASSQADRSHEQYF. DNA for the CDR3: TGTGCCAGCAGCCAAGCGGACAGATCCCACGAGCAGTACTTC.

This rearrangement joins TRBV5-6 to TRBJ2-7; TRBD1 aligns across 10 bases. The trim removed 6 bases at V and 5 bases at J, leaving 11 bases unmatched. The V gene's germline CDR1 is SGHDT and CDR2 YYEEEE. The CDR3 runs 15 residues. CDR3 in amino acids: CASTMGQGKGHEQYF. The CDR3 DNA reads TGTGCCAGCACCATGGGACAGGGGAAGGGTCACGAGCAGTACTTC.

The table lists this clone with a few counts. The V gene is TRBV2, the J gene TRBJ1-5; 11 bases fit TRBD1. Germline CDR1 is SNHLY and CDR2 is FYNNEI. The CDR3 totals 14 residues. Unmatched junction bases numbered 7, after V lost 11 bases and J lost 4 bases. The CDR3 DNA reads TGTGCCTCACAGGACAGGGGGCGGAATCAGCCCCAGCATTTT. It is translated as CASQDRGRNQPQHF.

This clone appeared a few times. The rearrangement links TRBV2 to TRBJ2-3; D gene uncertain. The V end lost 3 bases, the J end lost 5 bases, and 9 bases lay between the germline ends. Germline assignment: CDR1 SNHLY and CDR2 FYNNEI. The CDR3 contains 13 residues. Here the CDR3 reads CASSDVELDTQYF. The CDR3 region has the DNA TGTGCCAGCAGTGATGTGGAGCTAGATACGCAGTATTTT.

J is TRBJ2-3 and V is TRBV6-5; D unclear. V was pared by 2 bases and J by 9 bases, with 6 bases between. Germline CDR1 is MNHEY and CDR2 is SVGAGI. The CDR3 spans 11 residues. The CDR3 DNA is TGTGCCAGCAGTTACGGGCAGACGCAGTATTTT. Its protein product is CASSYGQTQYF.

J is TRBJ1-1 and V is TRBV6-5, with no clear D. Deletions cut 2 bases from V and 3 bases from J, with 7 bases between. The germline gives CDR1 MNHEY, CDR2 SVGAGI. The CDR3 has 13 residues. This chain's CDR3 is CASSYRQDTEAFF. The CDR3 DNA is TGTGCCAGCAGTTACAGGCAGGACACTGAAGCTTTCTTT.

The CDR3 sequence is CASSMRGGLYEQYF. CDR3 coding DNA: TGTGCCAGCAGCATGCGGGGGGGGCTCTACGAGCAGTACTTC. This rearrangement joins TRBV9 to TRBJ2-7, with 9 bases aligning to TRBD2. The CDR3 has 14 residues. Trimming took 4 bases from V and 3 from J; bases not matched to a gene: 5. Germline CDR1 is SGDLS and CDR2 is YYNGEE.